The clone carrying this T cell receptor (beta chain) was seen only a few times. Its antigen is as yet unknown. This entry belongs to a study of human T cells and chemical hapten exposure. Whole-study findings and limits: TCRs at a frequency above 1 in 1000 stayed unchanged with DPC sensitization. Relative to control repertoires, expanded TCRs gave rise to significantly more large CDR3 similarity clusters.

TCRdb processed the RACE reads anew with MiXCR; each CDR3 protein has one entry. The sample contains 300,000 to 450,000 distinct CDR3 sequences, about 5% of which appear only once. The time point here: pre-sensitization, week 0. As to treatment: therapeutic diphenylcyclopropenone sensitization with weekly scalp DPC. This CDR3 spans 14 amino acids. Per germline, CDR1 MNHEY and CDR2 SVGEGT. V was clipped by 2 bases and J by 7 bases, with 13 bases between them. The sequencing here drew on whole blood, taken in connection with sensitization to the hapten diphenylcyclopropenone (DPC). The chain couples TRBV6-2 or TRBV6-3 to TRBJ2-3; perhaps TRBD1 as D (6 bases). The origin of this receptor is a woman between 18 and 29 years old with alopecia areata. Some clones in this sample may be carry-over from other donors' samples. CDR3 sequence: CASSYPTGSNTQYF. The CDR3 coding sequence is TGTGCCAGCAGTTACCCGACAGGTTCGAATACGCAGTATTTT.